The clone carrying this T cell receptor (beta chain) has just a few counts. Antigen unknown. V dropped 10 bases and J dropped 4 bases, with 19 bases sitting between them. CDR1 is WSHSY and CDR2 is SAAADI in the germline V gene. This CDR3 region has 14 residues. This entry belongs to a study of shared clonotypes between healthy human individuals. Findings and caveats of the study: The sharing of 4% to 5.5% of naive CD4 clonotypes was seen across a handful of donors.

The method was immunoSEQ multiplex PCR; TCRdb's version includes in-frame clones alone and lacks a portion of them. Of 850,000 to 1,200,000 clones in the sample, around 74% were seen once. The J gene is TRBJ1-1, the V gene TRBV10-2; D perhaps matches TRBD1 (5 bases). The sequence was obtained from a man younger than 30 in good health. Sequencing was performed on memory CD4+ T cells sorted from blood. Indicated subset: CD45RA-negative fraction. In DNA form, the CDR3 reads TGCGCCACCTCAGGGAAATCTGTAGGCACTGAAGCTTTCTTT. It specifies CATSGKSVGTEAFF.